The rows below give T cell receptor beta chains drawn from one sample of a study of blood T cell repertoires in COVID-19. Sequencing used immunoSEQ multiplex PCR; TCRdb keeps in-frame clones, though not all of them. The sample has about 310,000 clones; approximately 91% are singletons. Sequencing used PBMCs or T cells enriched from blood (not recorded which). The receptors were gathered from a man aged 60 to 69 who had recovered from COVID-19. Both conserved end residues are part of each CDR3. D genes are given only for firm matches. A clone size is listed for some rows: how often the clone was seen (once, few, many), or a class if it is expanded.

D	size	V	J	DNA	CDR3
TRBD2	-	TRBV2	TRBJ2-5	TGTGCCAGCAGTGGCGGGACTAGCGCCGAGACCCAGTACTTC	CASSGGTSAETQYF
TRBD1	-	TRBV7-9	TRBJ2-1	TGTGCCAGCAGCTTATACGGGACAGCGGACAATGAGCAGTTCTTC	CASSLYGTADNEQFF
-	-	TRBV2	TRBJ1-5	TGTGCCAGCACATCCGGCGGAGGTAGCAATCAGCCCCAGCATTTT	CASTSGGGSNQPQHF
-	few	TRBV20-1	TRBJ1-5	TGCAGTGCTAGTAGAGGGCCGGATAGCAATCAGCCCCAGCATTTT	CSASRGPDSNQPQHF
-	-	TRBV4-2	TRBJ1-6	TGTGCCAGCAGCCAAGTAACAGGAGACCTTAATTCACCCCTCCACTTT	CASSQVTGDLNSPLHF
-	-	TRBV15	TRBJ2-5	TGTGCCACCAGCCGATTGACAGCGAGGCAAGAGACCCAGTACTTC	CATSRLTARQETQYF
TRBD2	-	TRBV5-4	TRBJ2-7	TGTGCCAGCAGCACGAGGACTAGCGGGAGCCCCTACGAGCAGTACTTC	CASSTRTSGSPYEQYF
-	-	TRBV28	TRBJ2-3	TGTGCCAGTAGTTTGGGGCAGACAAACACAGATACGCAGTATTTT	CASSLGQTNTDTQYF
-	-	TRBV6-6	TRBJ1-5	TGTGCCAGCAGCCGCACGGGGGGGGATCAGCCCCAGCATTTT	CASSRTGGDQPQHF
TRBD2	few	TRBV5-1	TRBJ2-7	TGCGCCAGCGGACCCTGGACTAGCGGGAGCTCTCACGAGCAGTACTTC	CASGPWTSGSSHEQYF